Sequencing of this TCR beta chain was carried out in a study of blood T cell repertoires in COVID-19. The overall study: COVID-19 samples from acute and convalescent phases originated in the United States, Italy and Spain. PBMCs, B-cell-depleted T cells, or T cells were the source of the cDNA or gDNA that made up the material.

The CDR3 is 15 amino acids. Germline loops: CDR1 SNHLY, CDR2 FYNNEI. The V gene end was trimmed by 6 bases and the J gene end by 4 bases; junction bases not matched to a gene: 7. The table came from immunoSEQ multiplex PCR; TCRdb's copy has only in-frame clones and leaves some out. The sample carries about 86,000 clones, under 85% recorded once. Sequencing input: peripheral blood. This sequence joins TRBV2 and TRBJ2-5, with 11 positions matching TRBD2. The receptor's source is a man aged 65 to 79 with acute or convalescent COVID-19. Here the CDR3 reads CASRPGTSGGETQYF. The DNA of the CDR3 is TGTGCCAGCAGACCCGGGACTAGCGGAGGAGAGACCCAGTACTTC.